This T cell receptor (beta chain) is drawn from a study of T cells after yellow fever vaccination. General study points: The booster response re-showed most primary clones: over 95% CD4, roughly 91% CD8.

Template switching with 5'RACE generated the TCR cDNA and added a universal primer site and UMIs. MiXCR, applied by TCRdb to the 5' RACE reads, yields one record per CDR3 protein. The table lists a few hundred thousand distinct CDR3 sequences, roughly 4% of them singletons, with about 24% in the top ten. Germline V lookup: CDR1 SGHRS, CDR2 YFSETQ. The CDR3 has 16 amino acids. The V and J ends lost 0 bases and 0 bases respectively, with 13 bases between them. This clonotype showed up just a few times. What it recognizes is unknown. The specimen was PBMCs, collected 5 days after the yellow fever booster vaccination. The genes are TRBV5-1 and TRBJ2-7; D remains unclear. This TCR came from a man aged 18 to 29 who received the YFV17D yellow fever vaccine. The DNA for the CDR3 is TGCGCCAGCAGCTTGGATCTTCTTTCTTACTCCTACGAGCAGTACTTC. This encodes CASSLDLLSYSYEQYF.